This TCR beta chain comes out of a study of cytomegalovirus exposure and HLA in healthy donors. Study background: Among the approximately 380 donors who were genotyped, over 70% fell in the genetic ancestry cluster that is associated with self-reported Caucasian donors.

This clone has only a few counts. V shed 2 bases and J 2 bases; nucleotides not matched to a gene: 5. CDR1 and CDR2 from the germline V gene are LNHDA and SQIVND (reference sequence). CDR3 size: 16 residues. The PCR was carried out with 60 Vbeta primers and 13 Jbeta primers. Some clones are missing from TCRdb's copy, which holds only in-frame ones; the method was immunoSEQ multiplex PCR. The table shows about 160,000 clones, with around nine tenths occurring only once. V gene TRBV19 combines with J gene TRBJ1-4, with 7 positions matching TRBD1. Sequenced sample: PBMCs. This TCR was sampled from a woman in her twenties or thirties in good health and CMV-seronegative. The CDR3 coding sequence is TGTGCCAGTAGTATATCCTTACAGGGGACTAATGAAAAACTGTTTTTT. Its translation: CASSISLQGTNEKLFF.